One T cell receptor (beta chain) is described in this entry. Its antigen remains unknown. TCRdb's copy holds only in-frame clones and misses some; the assay was immunoSEQ multiplex PCR. The sample shows some 490,000 clones, roughly 80% of them seen only once. This sample was included in a study of shared clonotypes between healthy human individuals. Study-level results: Sampling was confined to blood; repertoires within tissues likely differ. Clonotype sharing among the donors was expected to vary with sequencing depth. The small donor group covered limited genetic and exposure diversity.

In germline, CDR1 is SGDLS, CDR2 YYNGEE. J was trimmed by 7 bases and V by 3 bases; bases with no gene match: 2. This CDR3 comprises 14 residues. The origin of this receptor is a woman aged 40-49 years in good health. Some clones in this sample may be carry-over from other donors' samples. Specimen: PBMCs. The chain recombines TRBV9 with TRBJ2-1; 12 bases line up with TRBD2. The CDR3 DNA sequence: TGTGCCAGCAGCGCCACTAGCGGGAGGAATGAGCAGTTCTTC. Its protein product is CASSATSGRNEQFF.